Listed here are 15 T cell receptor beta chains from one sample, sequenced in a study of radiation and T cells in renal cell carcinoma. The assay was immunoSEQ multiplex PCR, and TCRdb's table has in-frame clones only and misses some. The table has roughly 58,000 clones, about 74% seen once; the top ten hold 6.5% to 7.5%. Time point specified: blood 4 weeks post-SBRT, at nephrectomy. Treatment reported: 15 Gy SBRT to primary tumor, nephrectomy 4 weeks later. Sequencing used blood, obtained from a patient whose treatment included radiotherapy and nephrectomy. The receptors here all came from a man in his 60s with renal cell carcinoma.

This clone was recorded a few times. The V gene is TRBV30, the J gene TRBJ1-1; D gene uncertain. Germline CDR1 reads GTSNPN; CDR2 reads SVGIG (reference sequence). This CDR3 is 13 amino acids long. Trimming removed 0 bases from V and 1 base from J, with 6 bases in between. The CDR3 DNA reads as TGTGCCTGGAGTGTTTCTCCGAACACTGAAGCTTTCTTT. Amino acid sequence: CAWSVSPNTEAFF. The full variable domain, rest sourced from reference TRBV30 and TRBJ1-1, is SQTIHQWPATLVQPVGSPLSLECTVEGTSNPNLYWYRQAAGRGLQLLFYSVGIGQISSEVPQNLSASRPQDRQFILSSKKLLLSDSGFYLCAWSVSPNTEAFFGQGTRLTVV.

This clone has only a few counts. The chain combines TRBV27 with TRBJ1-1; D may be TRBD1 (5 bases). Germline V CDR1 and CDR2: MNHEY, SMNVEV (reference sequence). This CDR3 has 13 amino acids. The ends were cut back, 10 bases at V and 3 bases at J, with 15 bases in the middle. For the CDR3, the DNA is TGTGCCACCCGGTTGGCGGGGGACACTGAAGCTTTCTTT. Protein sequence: CATRLAGDTEAFF.

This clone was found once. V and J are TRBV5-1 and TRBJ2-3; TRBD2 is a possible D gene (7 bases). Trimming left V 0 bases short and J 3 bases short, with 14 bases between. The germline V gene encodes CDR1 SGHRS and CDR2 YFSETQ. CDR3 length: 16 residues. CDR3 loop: CASSLGWGGQTDTQYF. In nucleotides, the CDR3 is TGCGCCAGCAGCTTGGGATGGGGGGGCCAAACAGATACGCAGTATTTT.

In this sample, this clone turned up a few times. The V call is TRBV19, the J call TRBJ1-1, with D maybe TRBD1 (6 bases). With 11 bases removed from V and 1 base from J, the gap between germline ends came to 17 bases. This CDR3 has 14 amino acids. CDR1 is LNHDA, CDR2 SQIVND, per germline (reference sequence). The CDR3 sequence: CACRGQTKNTEAFF. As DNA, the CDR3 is TGTGCCTGTCGAGGACAGACTAAGAACACTGAAGCTTTCTTT.

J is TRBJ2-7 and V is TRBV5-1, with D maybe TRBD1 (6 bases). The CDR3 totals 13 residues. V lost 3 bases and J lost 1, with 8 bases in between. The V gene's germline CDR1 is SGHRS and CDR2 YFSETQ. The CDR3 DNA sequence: TGCGCCAGCAGCTCGGGACATTCCTACGAGCAGTACGTC. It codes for CASSSGHSYEQYV.

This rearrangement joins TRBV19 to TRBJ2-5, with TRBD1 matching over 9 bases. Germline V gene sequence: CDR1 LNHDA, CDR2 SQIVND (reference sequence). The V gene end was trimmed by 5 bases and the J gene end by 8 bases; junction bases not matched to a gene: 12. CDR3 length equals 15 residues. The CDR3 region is CASSDNIGTGITQYF. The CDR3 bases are TGTGCCAGTAGTGATAATATCGGGACAGGGATAACCCAGTACTTC. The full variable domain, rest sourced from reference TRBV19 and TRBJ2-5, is DGGITQSPKYLFRKEGQNVTLSCEQNLNHDAMYWYRQDPGQGLRLIYYSQIVNDFQKGDIAEGYSVSREKKESFPLTVTSAQKNPTAFYLCASSDNIGTGITQYFGPGTRLLVL.

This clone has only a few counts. The CDR3 protein is CASTRDRDRDTGELFF. CDR3 nucleotides: TGTGCCAGCACCAGGGACCGGGACAGGGACACCGGGGAGCTGTTTTTT. The chain employs TRBV21-1 and TRBJ2-2; the table's D gene call, TRBD1, was not cross checked with the DNA. TRBV21-1 is an annotated pseudogene. This CDR3 comprises 16 residues.

The CDR3 sequence: CASSHSGTGESYGYTF. In nucleotides, the CDR3 is TGCGCCAGCAGCCACTCAGGGACAGGAGAATCCTATGGCTACACCTTC. The gene calls are TRBV4-3 and TRBJ1-2; 8 positions match TRBD1. The CDR3 spans 16 residues. J lost 4 bases, V lost 3 bases, and 10 bases had no gene match. Germline V gives CDR1 LGHNA, CDR2 YSLEER.

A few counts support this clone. The CDR3 loop is CASSSAGGGIVDYGYTF. For the CDR3, the DNA is TGTGCCAGCAGCTCCGCAGGGGGCGGGATAGTTGACTATGGCTACACCTTC. The V gene is TRBV9, the J gene TRBJ1-2; TRBD1 agrees at 8 bases. The CDR3 sequence is 17 residues long. J lost 3 bases, V lost 4 bases, and 14 bases had no gene match. Germline V CDR1 and CDR2: SGDLS, YYNGEE.

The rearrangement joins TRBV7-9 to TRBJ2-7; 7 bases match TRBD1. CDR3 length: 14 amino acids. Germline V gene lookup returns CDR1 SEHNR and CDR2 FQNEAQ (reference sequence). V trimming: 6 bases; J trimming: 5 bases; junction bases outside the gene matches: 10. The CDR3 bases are TGTGCCAGCAGTTCCCTGAGGGGGCTGGACGAGCAGTACTTC. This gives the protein CASSSLRGLDEQYF.

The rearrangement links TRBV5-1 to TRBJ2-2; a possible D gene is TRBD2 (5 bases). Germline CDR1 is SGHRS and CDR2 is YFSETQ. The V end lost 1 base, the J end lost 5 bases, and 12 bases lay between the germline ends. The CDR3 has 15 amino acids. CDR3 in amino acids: CASSLSIIATGELFF. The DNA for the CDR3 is TGCGCCAGCAGCTTGAGTATTATAGCGACCGGGGAGCTGTTTTTT.

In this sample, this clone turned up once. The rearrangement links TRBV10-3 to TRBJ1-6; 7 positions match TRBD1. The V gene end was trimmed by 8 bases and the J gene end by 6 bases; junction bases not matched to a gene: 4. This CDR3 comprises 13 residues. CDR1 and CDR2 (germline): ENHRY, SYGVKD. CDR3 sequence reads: CAIGRDSNSPLHF. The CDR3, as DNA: TGTGCCATCGGCCGGGACAGTAATTCACCCCTCCACTTT.

CDR3 bases: TGTGCCAGCAGTACTCCGGGACTCCAAGAGACCCAGTACTTC. Protein product: CASSTPGLQETQYF. The rearrangement links TRBV28 to TRBJ2-5; a weak D match, TRBD2 (6 bases). V was cut by 5 bases and J by 1 base, with 11 bases left in between. Germline lookup yields CDR1 MDHEN and CDR2 SYDVKM. The CDR3 has 14 residues. The full variable domain, with the rest looked up from reference TRBV28 and TRBJ2-5, is DVKVTQSSRYLVKRTGEKVFLECVQDMDHENMFWYRQDPGLGLRLIYFSYDVKMKEKGDIPEGYSVSREKKERFSLILESASTNQTSMYLCASSTPGLQETQYFGPGTRLLVL.

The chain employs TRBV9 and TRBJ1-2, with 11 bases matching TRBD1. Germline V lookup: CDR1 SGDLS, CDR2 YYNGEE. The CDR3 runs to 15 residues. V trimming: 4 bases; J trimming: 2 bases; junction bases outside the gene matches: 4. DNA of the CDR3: TGTGCCAGCAGCCTTGGGACAGGGGGGAACTATGGCTACACCTTC. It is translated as CASSLGTGGNYGYTF.

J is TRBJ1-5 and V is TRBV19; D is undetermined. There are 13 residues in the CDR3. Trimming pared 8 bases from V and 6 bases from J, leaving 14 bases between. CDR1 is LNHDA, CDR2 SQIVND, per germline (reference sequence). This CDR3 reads CASGPHLGQPQHF. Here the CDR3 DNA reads TGTGCCAGTGGGCCGCACCTGGGTCAGCCCCAGCATTTT.